Shown below are 21 T cell receptor beta chains from a single sample sequenced in a study of blood T cell repertoires in COVID-19. TCRdb keeps only in-frame clones here, not all; method: immunoSEQ multiplex PCR. The repertoire consists of about 120,000 clones, with approximately 80% occurring once and the leading ten covering 2% to 3%. Sequenced material: peripheral blood. The origin of the receptors is a man between 50 and 59 years old with acute or convalescent COVID-19.

This rearrangement joins TRBV9 to TRBJ2-5; TRBD1 aligns across 8 bases. Germline CDR1 reads SGDLS; CDR2 reads YYNGEE. The CDR3 is 15 amino acids. J gave up 4 bases and V 2 bases, and 7 bases lay outside the gene matches. The CDR3 reads CASSVRTGLGETQYF. The CDR3 region has the DNA TGTGCCAGCAGCGTCCGGACAGGGCTAGGAGAGACCCAGTACTTC.

The CDR3, as DNA: TGTGCTAGTGGTTTGGGCGGAGGGGCAGAAAGCACAGATACGCAGTATTTT. It specifies CASGLGGGAESTDTQYF. J is TRBJ2-3 and V is TRBV12-5; D may be TRBD2 (6 bases). This CDR3 is built from 17 residues. The germline V gene has CDR1 LGHNT and CDR2 FRNRAP. V was shortened by 1 base and J by 0 bases, with 14 bases between the two germline ends.

This chain joins TRBV19 and TRBJ1-2; no reliable D call. This CDR3 has 12 amino acids. The V gene's germline CDR1 is LNHDA and CDR2 SQIVND (reference sequence). Between the trimmed V and J ends, which lost 4 bases and 3 bases, there was a span of 6 bases. For the CDR3, the DNA is TGTGCCAGTAGTAACCGGGACTATGGCTACACCTTC. Its protein product is CASSNRDYGYTF.

V gene TRBV5-6 combines with J gene TRBJ2-7, with TRBD1 matching over 9 bases. Germline V CDR1 and CDR2: SGHDT, YYEEEE. The CDR3 covers 15 residues. V lost 1 base and J lost 5; bases outside the gene matches: 7. CDR3 bases: TGTGCCAGCAGCTTGTCTGGAACAGGGGGCCACGAGCAGTACTTC. Amino acids: CASSLSGTGGHEQYF.

The genes are TRBV5-5 and TRBJ1-1; D unclear. The CDR3 sequence is 15 residues long. V shed 3 bases and J shed 7 bases, with 19 bases lying between them. The germline V gene encodes CDR1 SGHKS and CDR2 YYEKEE (reference sequence). The CDR3 protein is CASSSPWRPRNEAFF. CDR3 nucleotide sequence: TGTGCCAGCAGCTCGCCGTGGCGGCCGAGAAATGAAGCTTTCTTT. The full variable domain, completed using reference TRBV5-5 and TRBJ1-1, is DAGVTQSPTHLIKTRGQQVTLRCSPISGHKSVSWYQQVLGQGPQFIFQYYEKEERGRGNFPDRFSARQFPNYSSELNVNALLLGDSALYLCASSSPWRPRNEAFFGQGTRLTVV.

The chain links TRBV3-1 (or the pseudogene TRBV3-2) to TRBJ2-2; no definite D call. CDR3 size: 16 residues. Germline CDR1 and CDR2: LGHDT and YNNKEL (reference sequence). V was shortened by 1 base and J by 6 bases, with 15 bases between the two germline ends. This CDR3 is CASSQGSTLVSGELFF. DNA for the CDR3: TGTGCCAGCAGCCAAGGAAGTACTCTTGTCTCCGGGGAGCTGTTTTTT.

This rearrangement joins TRBV6-1 to TRBJ1-1, with D possibly TRBD1 on 5 matching bases. In germline, CDR1 is MNHNS, CDR2 SASEGT. The CDR3 is made up of 13 amino acids. Trimming removed 2 bases from V and 7 bases from J, with 11 bases in between. Here the CDR3 reads CASSEQGFHEAFF. CDR3 nucleotide sequence: TGTGCCAGCAGTGAACAGGGTTTCCATGAAGCTTTCTTT.

V and J are TRBV24-1 and TRBJ1-2; D possibly corresponds to TRBD1 (6 bases). The CDR3 sequence is 14 residues long. The germline V gene encodes CDR1 KGHDR and CDR2 SFDVKD. Between the trimmed V and J ends, which lost 1 base and 4 bases, there was a span of 9 bases. This chain's CDR3 is CATSDFKTGYGYTF. DNA for the CDR3: TGTGCCACCAGTGATTTTAAGACAGGCTATGGCTACACCTTC.

V usage is TRBV3-1 (or the pseudogene TRBV3-2) and J usage is TRBJ1-2; TRBD1 might be the D (6 bases). CDR3 size: 15 residues. Between the trimmed V and J ends, which lost 1 base and 6 bases, there was a span of 15 bases. Germline values: CDR1 LGHDT, CDR2 YNNKEL (reference sequence). The DNA of the CDR3 is TGTGCCAGCAGCCAAGTTTCGACAGGCCGCCATGGCTACACCTTC. It translates to CASSQVSTGRHGYTF.

The J gene is TRBJ2-1, the V gene TRBV12-5; 7 positions agree with TRBD2. Trimming took 1 base from V and 6 from J; bases not matched to a gene: 6. Germline V lookup: CDR1 LGHNT, CDR2 FRNRAP. This CDR3 has 15 amino acids. CDR3 sequence reads: CASGLERTGGNEQFF. In nucleotides, the CDR3 is TGTGCTAGTGGTTTGGAAAGGACGGGGGGCAATGAGCAGTTCTTC.

This clone showed up just a few times. The chain links TRBV7-2 to TRBJ1-3, with no clear D. The V end was cut by 6 bases, the J end by 1 base, with 13 bases between. From germline, CDR1 is SGHTA and CDR2 FQGNSA. There are 15 residues in the CDR3. CDR3 sequence reads: CASRRPLGSGNTIYF. CDR3 coding DNA: TGTGCCAGCAGACGCCCGCTCGGGTCTGGAAACACCATATATTTT.

The chain carries TRBV29-1 and TRBJ1-5, with 7 bases identical to TRBD1. V shed 1 base and J 4 bases; nucleotides not matched to a gene: 7. From germline, CDR1 is SQVTM and CDR2 ANQGSEA. CDR3 length equals 15 residues. Written as DNA, the CDR3 is TGCAGCGTTGAAGGGGACAGTTGTCTTAATCAGCCCCAGCATTTT. Translating gives CSVEGDSCLNQPQHF.

The CDR3 is CASSEALRTGGNQPQHF. The CDR3 DNA sequence: TGTGCCAGCAGTGAAGCGCTCCGGACAGGTGGCAATCAGCCCCAGCATTTT. The chain is built from TRBV6-1 and TRBJ1-5, with 7 bases that match TRBD1. The ends lost 0 bases at V and 2 bases at J; junction bases unmatched: 7. Germline V CDR1 and CDR2: MNHNS, SASEGT. This CDR3 region has 17 residues.

This clone was picked up one time. A read error may account for a junction end that differs from germline. V and J are TRBV2 and TRBJ1-5, with a weak D call TRBD1 (5 bases). The CDR3 is 14 residues long. The germline CDR1 and CDR2 sequences are SNHLY and FYNNEI. CDR3 sequence reads: CASREETGNQPQHF. In DNA form, the CDR3 reads TGTGCCAGCAGGGAAGAGACAGGCAATCAGCCCCAGCATTTT.

This sequence joins TRBV7-2 and TRBJ1-5; D unresolved. The CDR3 is 16 amino acids. From germline, CDR1 is SGHTA and CDR2 FQGNSA. V dropped 3 bases and J dropped 0 bases, with 12 bases sitting between them. CDR3: CASSLQAGYSNQPQHF. DNA of the CDR3: TGTGCCAGCAGCTTGCAGGCGGGGTATAGCAATCAGCCCCAGCATTTT.

The gene calls are TRBV5-4 and TRBJ2-7; D gene ambiguous. V lost 3 bases, J lost 2 bases, and 9 bases lay in between. The length of the CDR3 is 13 residues. Germline loops: CDR1 SGHNT, CDR2 YYREEE (reference sequence). The CDR3 sequence: CASSSGGTYEQYF. CDR3 coding DNA: TGTGCCAGCAGCTCCGGCGGAACCTACGAGCAGTACTTC.

The chain links TRBV18 to TRBJ1-5; 10 nucleotides align to TRBD1. CDR1 KGHSH and CDR2 LQKENI come from the germline V gene. V gave up 4 bases and J gave up 5 bases; unmatched junction bases: 5. This CDR3 contains 15 residues. This CDR3 reads CASSLGTGVDQPQHF. The CDR3 nucleotides read TGTGCCAGCTCACTCGGGACAGGGGTCGATCAGCCCCAGCATTTT. The whole variable domain, filled in from reference TRBV18 and TRBJ1-5, reads NAGVMQNPRHLVRRRGQEARLRCSPMKGHSHVYWYRQLPEEGLKFMVYLQKENIIDESGMPKERFSAEFPKEGPSILRIQQVVRGDSAAYFCASSLGTGVDQPQHFGDGTRLSIL.

This rearrangement joins TRBV19 to TRBJ2-7, with 7 positions matching TRBD2. From germline, CDR1 is LNHDA and CDR2 SQIVND (reference sequence). The J segment lost 3 bases and the V segment lost 3 bases, leaving 5 bases of the junction unmatched. This CDR3 is built from 14 residues. CDR3 amino acids: CASSIPGGIYEQYF. CDR3 DNA sequence: TGTGCCAGTAGTATCCCCGGGGGGATCTACGAGCAGTACTTC.

The chain uses TRBV9 and TRBJ1-4, with D uncertain. V lost 0 bases and J 6 bases, leaving 12 bases between the germline ends. CDR3 length: 15 amino acids. The germline CDR1 and CDR2 sequences are SGDLS and YYNGEE. In DNA form, the CDR3 reads TGTGCCAGCAGCGTAGAGCACAGCTCGGATGAAAAACTGTTTTTT. The encoded protein is CASSVEHSSDEKLFF.

The genes are TRBV28 and TRBJ2-7; 9 bases line up with TRBD2. The germline CDR1 and CDR2 sequences are MDHEN and SYDVKM. Trimming took 7 bases from V and 5 from J; bases not matched to a gene: 6. This CDR3 region has 13 residues. The CDR3 region has the DNA TGTGCCAGCACTGTAGCGGGGGCAAACGAGCAGTACTTC. Translation gives CASTVAGANEQYF.

The V and J genes are TRBV3-1 (or the pseudogene TRBV3-2) and TRBJ2-7, with D tentatively TRBD1 (5 bases). The CDR3 runs 14 residues. The germline V and J ends were trimmed by 1 base and 5 bases, with 12 bases remaining between them. Per germline, CDR1 LGHDT and CDR2 YNNKEL (reference sequence). CDR3 residues: CASSQGREDDEQYF. The CDR3 bases are TGTGCCAGCAGCCAAGGCAGGGAAGACGACGAGCAGTACTTC.